This is a list of T cell receptor beta chains from one sample in a study of Graves' ophthalmopathy and Graves' hyperthyroidism. TCRdb re-derived calls from the multiplex PCR reads in MiXCR, one entry per CDR3 protein. Of about 220,000 distinct CDR3 sequences listed, 20% to 25% are singletons. The source material was peripheral blood. The receptors come from a woman aged 45 to 65 with Graves' ophthalmopathy. The CDR3 runs from the conserved cysteine through the conserved F or W.

TRBJ2-6,TRBV2,CASSSQGTGANVLTF
TRBJ2-7,TRBV5-1,CASRGQGAYREQYF
TRBJ2-7,TRBV7-3,CASSLTRQGEQYF
TRBJ2-7,TRBV12-3/TRBV12-4,CASSWGSPGLDEQYF
TRBJ2-7,TRBV29-1,CSVEGQGKVQYF
TRBJ2-7,TRBV28,CASSSGLGLSEQYF
TRBJ1-6,TRBV7-2,CASRRTGDNSPLHF
TRBJ2-7,TRBV6-5,CASSYRDHGSTSGVYEQYF
TRBJ2-7,TRBV12-5,CASGWTDTGSYEQYF
TRBJ2-7,TRBV28,CASSKYGYEQYF
TRBJ2-5,TRBV30,CAWWGQTQETQYF
TRBJ2-7,TRBV6-5,CASSYSPGQGIYEQYF
TRBJ2-7,TRBV20-1,CSAHRDRYPYEQYF
TRBJ2-4,TRBV12-3/TRBV12-4,CASTISSWVDIQYF
TRBJ2-5,TRBV7-2,CASVPRSQETQYF
TRBJ2-5,TRBV29-1,CSVDSRRSSGGTQYF
TRBJ2-7,TRBV6-5,CASIEKASGTLRREQYF
TRBJ1-5,TRBV2,CASKGQRQNNQPQHF
TRBJ2-7,TRBV29-1,CSVVREGYEQYF
TRBJ1-1,TRBV7-2,CASSPDRGRNTEAFF
TRBJ1-5,TRBV6-5,CASRGRGHNQPQHF
TRBJ2-7,TRBV5-1,CASSYSGVQSYEQYF
TRBJ1-2,TRBV24-1,CATSDYPNPRTSRGYGYTF
TRBJ2-5,TRBV7-3,CASSPTGGLLETQYF
TRBJ1-1,TRBV20-1,CSARGGFGAFF